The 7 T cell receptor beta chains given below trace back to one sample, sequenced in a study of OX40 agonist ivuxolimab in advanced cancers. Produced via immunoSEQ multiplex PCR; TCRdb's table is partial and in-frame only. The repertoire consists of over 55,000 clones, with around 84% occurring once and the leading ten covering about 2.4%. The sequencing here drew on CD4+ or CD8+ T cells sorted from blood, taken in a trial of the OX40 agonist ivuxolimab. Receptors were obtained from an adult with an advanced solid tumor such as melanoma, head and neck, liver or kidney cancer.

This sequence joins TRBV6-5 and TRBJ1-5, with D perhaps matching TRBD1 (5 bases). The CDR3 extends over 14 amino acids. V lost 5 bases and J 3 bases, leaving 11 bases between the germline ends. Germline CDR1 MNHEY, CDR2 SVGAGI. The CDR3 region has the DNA TGTGCCAGCAGTCCCGCGACAGTCAATCAGCCCCAGCATTTT. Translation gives CASSPATVNQPQHF.

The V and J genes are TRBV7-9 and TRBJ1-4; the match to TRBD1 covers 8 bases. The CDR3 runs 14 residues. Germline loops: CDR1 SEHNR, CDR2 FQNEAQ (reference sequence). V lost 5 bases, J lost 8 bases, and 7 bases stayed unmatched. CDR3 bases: TGTGCCAGCAGCCCGACAGGGGTAGGGGAAAAACTGTTTTTT. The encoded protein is CASSPTGVGEKLFF.

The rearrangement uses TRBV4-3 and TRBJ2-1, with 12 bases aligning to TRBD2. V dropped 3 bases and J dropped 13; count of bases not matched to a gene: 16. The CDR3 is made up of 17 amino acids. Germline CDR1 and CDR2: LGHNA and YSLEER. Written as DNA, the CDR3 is TGCGCCAGCAGCCACAGGGGGGCTAGCGGGAGGGCCCGGTATCAGTTCTTC. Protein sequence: CASSHRGASGRARYQFF.

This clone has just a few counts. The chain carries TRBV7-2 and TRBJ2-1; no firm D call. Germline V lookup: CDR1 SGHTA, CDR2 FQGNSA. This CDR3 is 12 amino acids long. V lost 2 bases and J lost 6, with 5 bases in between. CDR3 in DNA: TGTGCCAGCAGCTTACAAAGCAATGAGCAGTTCTTC. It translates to CASSLQSNEQFF.

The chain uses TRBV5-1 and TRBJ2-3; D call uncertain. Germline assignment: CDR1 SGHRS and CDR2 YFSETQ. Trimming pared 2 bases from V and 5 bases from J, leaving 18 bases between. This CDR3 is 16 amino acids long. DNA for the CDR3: TGCGCCAGCAGCTTAATTGTAGGCGCGACGGGAGATACGCAGTATTTT. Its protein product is CASSLIVGATGDTQYF.

The CDR3 spells CASTRRASDQPQHF. The CDR3 region has the DNA TGTGCCAGCACTAGGAGGGCTTCCGATCAGCCCCAGCATTTT. The V call is TRBV6-1, the J call TRBJ1-5; no clear D. Germline values: CDR1 MNHNS, CDR2 SASEGT. V dropped 7 bases and J dropped 5 bases, with 15 bases sitting between them. The CDR3 is 14 amino acids.

CDR3 in DNA: TGTGCCAGCAGCTATAGTGATACGCAGTATTTT. Protein sequence: CASSYSDTQYF. This sequence joins TRBV7-2 and TRBJ2-3; D is undetermined. Germline CDR1 and CDR2: SGHTA and FQGNSA. The CDR3 extends over 11 amino acids. V was trimmed by 4 bases and J by 6 bases, leaving 5 bases between them.